This T cell receptor beta chain was recovered during a study of T cells in localized non-small cell lung cancer. As for this clone: Antigen: not known.

The CDR3 length is 13 residues. Looked up from germline, CDR1 is SGDLS and CDR2 is YYNGEE. Trimming removed 3 bases at V and 2 bases at J, with 6 bases between. General study results and limits: Heterogeneity remains possible, as sequencing covered one tumor region only. When the top 100 tumor clones were examined, a median roughly 62 of them also appeared in the adjacent lung, which was paired and uninvolved. Patients showing higher blood T cell density tended to see longer overall survival.

Libraries were prepared by immunoSEQ multiplex PCR; TCRdb keeps only in-frame clonotypes and omits some of them. The data show under 75,000 clones, around 85% seen once. The genes are TRBV9 and TRBJ2-4, with D unresolved. This receptor was taken from a male donor older than 55 with stage III squamous cell lung carcinoma. The sample consisted of peripheral blood, taken before any cancer treatment. The CDR3 region is CASSGVSKNIQYF. Here the CDR3 DNA reads TGTGCCAGCAGCGGGGTTTCCAAAAACATTCAGTACTTC.